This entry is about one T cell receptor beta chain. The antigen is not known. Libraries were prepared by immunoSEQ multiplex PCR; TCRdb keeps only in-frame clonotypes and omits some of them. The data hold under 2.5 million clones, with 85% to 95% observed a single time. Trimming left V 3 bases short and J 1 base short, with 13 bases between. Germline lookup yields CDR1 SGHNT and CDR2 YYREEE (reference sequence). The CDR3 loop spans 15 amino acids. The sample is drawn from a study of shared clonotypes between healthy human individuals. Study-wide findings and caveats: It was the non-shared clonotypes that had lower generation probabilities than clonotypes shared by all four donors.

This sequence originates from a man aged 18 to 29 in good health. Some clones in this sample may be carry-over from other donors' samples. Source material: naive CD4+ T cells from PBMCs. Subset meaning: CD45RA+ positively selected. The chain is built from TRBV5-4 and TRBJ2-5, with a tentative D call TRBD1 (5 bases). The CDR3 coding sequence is TGTGCCAGCAGCTCAGGGAATGGGCTCCAAGAGACCCAGTACTTC. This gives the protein CASSSGNGLQETQYF.